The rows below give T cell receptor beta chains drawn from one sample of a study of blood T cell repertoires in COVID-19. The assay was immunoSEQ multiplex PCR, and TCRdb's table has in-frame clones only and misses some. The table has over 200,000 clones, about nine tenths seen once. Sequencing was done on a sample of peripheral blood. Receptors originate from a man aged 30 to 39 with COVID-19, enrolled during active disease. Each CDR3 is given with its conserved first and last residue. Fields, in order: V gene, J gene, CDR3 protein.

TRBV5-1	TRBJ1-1	CASSFGQGGIAFF
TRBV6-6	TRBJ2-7	CASTGQNEQYF
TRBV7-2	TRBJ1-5	CASSLRGLGNQPQHF
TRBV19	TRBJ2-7	CASSIDLETGFYEQYF
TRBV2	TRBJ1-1	CASSRPLIPRFPTEAFF
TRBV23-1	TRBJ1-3	CASSHRAGNTIYF
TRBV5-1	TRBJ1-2	CASSQQGDTNYGYTF
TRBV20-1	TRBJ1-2	CSATGPQGYTF
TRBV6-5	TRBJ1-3	CASSSRGVTGNTIYF
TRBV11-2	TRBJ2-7	CASSLGTGSNNEQYF
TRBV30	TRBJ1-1	CAWSLHTGQGAKNTEAFF
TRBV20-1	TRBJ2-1	CSATDRGRIDEQFF
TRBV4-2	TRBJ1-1	CASSQNRVMNTEAFF
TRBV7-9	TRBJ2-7	CASSRNTGTAAVEQYF
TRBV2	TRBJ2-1	CASRKGREIYNEQFF
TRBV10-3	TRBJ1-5	CAIRGQGHQPQHF
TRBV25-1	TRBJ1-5	CASGGARSNQPQHF
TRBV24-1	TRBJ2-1	CATSDSRTGPVYNEQFF
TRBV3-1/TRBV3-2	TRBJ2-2	CASSTGVRPGELFF
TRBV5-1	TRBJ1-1	CASSFLTENTEAFF